This T cell receptor beta chain was sequenced for a study of T cells in Graves' hyperthyroidism and ophthalmopathy. Stable hyperthyroidism: no ophthalmopathy progression over 18 months of follow-up. Based on clinical symptoms, serum thyroxine and TRAb, thyroid ultrasound and orbital computed tomography, diagnoses were reached. Study results and limitations: Most thyroid clonotypes expanded above 0.001 appeared in blood too.

This clonotype appeared many times. Its antigen is still unknown. Germline CDR1 is SGHRS and CDR2 is YFSETQ. The CDR3 has 14 residues. The V gene lost 3 bases and the J gene lost 1 base, with 7 bases spanning the gap. TCR beta CDR3 regions were amplified from RNA. The HTBI primer set drove a first-round RT-PCR of the TCR CDR3. TCRdb independently ran MiXCR on the multiplex PCR reads; one entry per CDR3 protein. This table has approximately 210,000 distinct CDR3 sequences, under 20% appearing once. This TCR was recovered from a man aged 50-59 years with Graves' hyperthyroidism. Sequenced: blood. This chain joins TRBV5-1 and TRBJ2-2; the D gene is possibly TRBD1 (6 bases). CDR3 coding DNA: TGCGCCAGCAGCTCACAGGGGAACACCGGGGAGCTGTTTTTT. The encoded protein is CASSSQGNTGELFF.